One T cell receptor (beta chain) is described in this entry. This clone appeared a single time. Its antigen remains unidentified. No base quality information exists; no much larger clone differs at one position. These data belong to a study of OX40 agonist ivuxolimab in advanced cancers. At the level of the whole study: Ivuxolimab, which targeted the costimulatory receptor OX40 (CD134), was an agonistic, fully human IgG2 monoclonal antibody. Intravenous ivuxolimab was administered to patients every 2 weeks at six dose levels: 0.01, 0.1, 0.3, 1.5, 3 and 10 mg/kg. Of the roughly 54 dose-escalation patients, hepatocellular carcinoma was present in about 19, melanoma in around 15, renal cell carcinoma in 9 and head and neck cancer in 9. In the dose-escalation cohort, 65% to 85% of patients were male, and the mean age was roughly 60 years with a range of roughly 23 to 79. Prior anti-PD-1, anti-PD-L1 or anti-CTLA-4 therapy was permitted, and 30% to 45% of dose-escalation patients had received checkpoint inhibitors. Three dose-escalation patients achieved partial responses, one with hepatocellular carcinoma and two with cutaneous melanoma. Peripheral TCRbeta sequencing aimed to test whether ivuxolimab altered TCR sequence diversity and caused clonal T-cell expansion. The paper covers the monotherapy dose-escalation part of the phase I ivuxolimab trial, which included N ≈ 50 patients. What the work shows at the level of the full study, not this receptor alone: At doses of 0.1 to 3.0 mg/kg, clonal expansion of both CD4+ and CD8+ T cells in blood was seen between baseline and week 6. After ivuxolimab, expanded clones were on average more numerous among CD8+ T cells than among CD4+ T cells. In partial responders in the 0.1-3.0 mg/kg groups, normalized peripheral clonal expansion was found to be among the lowest, especially among CD8+ T cells. Low levels of normalized T-cell clonal expansion were also shown by some nonresponding patients. Which antigens the clonally expanded peripheral T cells were specific for was not determined.

Genomic DNA was isolated from the sorted cells so that the TCRbeta CDR3 region could be sequenced. TCRbeta CDR3 regions were sequenced using the immunoSEQ Assay. The source is immuneACCESS, and TCRdb retained only in-frame sequences with V and J called. Part of the clones is not carried over; for the studies checked, unresolved V genes explain less than half of this, and the remainder is unexplained. The table for this sample lists tens of thousands of clones; about 89% of them were counted only once. Around 13% of the sample rests with the top ten. Patients with autoimmune disease history or receiving systemic immunosuppression were excluded from the trial. Peripheral blood for TCR sequencing was collected from all dose cohorts at baseline, on cycle 4 day 1, and on cycle 7 day 1. The samples were taken from a phase I, first-in-human, multicenter, open-label dose-escalation trial of ivuxolimab. Adults with locally advanced or metastatic melanoma, renal cell, hepatocellular, or head and neck squamous cell carcinoma were enrolled in the trial. Before TCR sequencing, CD4+ T cells and CD8+ T cells were sorted from peripheral blood as separate populations.

CDR1 and CDR2, looked up from the germline V gene, are SGHRS and YFSETQ. The CDR3 holds 13 amino acids from the cysteine to the phenylalanine. CDR3 DNA is the only sequence kept; it has 39 bases, read in frame from the first base. Trimming removed 0 bases from V and 4 bases from J, leaving 6 bases between the germline ends. The chain couples TRBV5-1 to TRBJ2-3, with an unclear D gene assignment. The sequence was collected from an adult with an advanced solid tumor such as melanoma, head and neck, liver or kidney cancer. The source was CD4+ or CD8+ T cells sorted from blood, collected in a trial of the OX40 agonist ivuxolimab. Here is the DNA: TGCGCCAGCAGCTTGGCCCTGGCAGATACGCAGTATTTT. The encoded protein is CASSLALADTQYF.